A single sample gave rise to the 23 T cell receptor beta chains below, sequenced in a study of T cell repertoires in cytomegalovirus infection. Using its own MiXCR run on the reads, TCRdb lists one record per CDR3 protein. In the table there are hundreds of thousands of distinct CDR3 sequences, 25% to 40% of which are singletons. Antigens for these TCRs are unknown. The starting material was cultured CD8+ T cells from PBMCs, obtained from culture after CMV antigen stimulation. These receptors all come from a human donor in good health (CMV status not recorded). Some clones in this sample may be carry-over from other donors' samples.

This clonotype appeared a few times. The gene calls are TRBV4-1 and TRBJ2-5, with 10 bases identical to TRBD2. CDR1 is MGHRA and CDR2 is YSYEKL in the germline V gene. The V gene end was trimmed by 2 bases and the J gene end by 1 base; junction bases not matched to a gene: 13. The CDR3 spans 19 residues. CDR3 loop: CASSQYQRGGVVAQETQYF. The CDR3 nucleotides are TGCGCCAGCAGCCAATACCAGCGGGGGGGGGTGGTAGCCCAAGAGACCCAGTACTTC.

The gene calls are TRBV4-1 and TRBJ1-2; D unresolved. From germline, CDR1 is MGHRA and CDR2 YSYEKL. V lost 4 bases to trimming and J lost 4 bases, with 19 bases between them. The CDR3 is 16 residues long. The CDR3 spells CASSLESPGFLYGYTF. The DNA for the CDR3 is TGCGCCAGCAGCCTAGAAAGCCCCGGATTCCTCTATGGCTACACCTTC.

This clonotype occurred a few times. The V gene is TRBV6-6, the J gene TRBJ2-7; no clear D. From germline, CDR1 is MNHNY and CDR2 SVGAGI (reference sequence). The CDR3 totals 14 residues. V lost 5 bases and J 5 bases, leaving 16 bases between the germline ends. The CDR3 is CASSIGRLSHEQYV. The CDR3 DNA follows: TGTGCCAGCAGTATAGGACGCCTGTCGCACGAGCAGTACGTC.

There are many counts of this clonotype. This chain connects TRBV7-9 to TRBJ2-1; 10 positions agree with TRBD2. CDR3 length: 16 residues. CDR1 is SEHNR, CDR2 FQNEAQ, per germline (reference sequence). The V and J ends lost 0 bases and 3 bases, in that order; junction bases with no gene match: 2. This CDR3 is CASSLAASGGYNEQFF. DNA of the CDR3: TGTGCCAGCAGCTTAGCTGCTAGCGGGGGCTACAATGAGCAGTTCTTC.

This clonotype was observed a few times. V and J are TRBV10-2 and TRBJ1-1; 7 bases match TRBD1. Germline V gives CDR1 WSHSY, CDR2 SAAADI. Trimming at V came to 7 bases and at J to 6 bases, leaving 11 bases not matched to a gene. The CDR3 has 14 amino acids. This chain's CDR3 is CASILQGSRAEAFF. CDR3 nucleotides: TGCGCCAGCATCTTACAGGGGTCGAGGGCTGAAGCTTTCTTT.

This clonotype has ten or more counts. This chain connects TRBV12-3 or TRBV12-4 to TRBJ1-5; no clear D gene. This CDR3 has 13 amino acids. V lost 5 bases and J 2 bases, leaving 7 bases between the germline ends. CDR3 in amino acids: CASSPAGNQPQHF. CDR3 bases: TGTGCCAGCAGTCCCGCAGGCAATCAGCCCCAGCATTTT.

V and J are TRBV2 and TRBJ1-1; D unclear. From germline, CDR1 is SNHLY and CDR2 FYNNEI. V was shortened by 4 bases and J by 11 bases, with 11 bases between the two germline ends. This CDR3 has 11 amino acids. CDR3 amino acids: CASSGLIGAFF. For the CDR3, the DNA is TGTGCCAGCAGTGGCCTGATAGGTGCTTTCTTT.

The chain has TRBV10-3 and TRBJ2-4, with D possibly being TRBD1 (6 bases). Trimming removed 5 bases at V and 7 bases at J, with 18 bases between. The CDR3 length is 15 residues. The V gene's germline CDR1 is ENHRY and CDR2 SYGVKD. CDR3 loop: CAISNQGTPTNIQYF. CDR3 DNA: TGTGCCATCAGTAATCAGGGGACCCCGACCAACATTCAGTACTTC.

The sample holds a few counts of this clonotype. The chain couples TRBV6-6 to TRBJ1-1; no reliable D call. The length of the CDR3 is 13 residues. Per germline, CDR1 MNHNY and CDR2 SVGAGI (reference sequence). Trimming took 7 bases from V and 3 from J, leaving 12 bases between them. The CDR3 bases are TGTGCCAGCACTGGTCAGGCGGACACTGAAGCTTTCTTT. It codes for CASTGQADTEAFF.

This clonotype came up a few times. V is TRBV6-2 or TRBV6-3 and J is TRBJ1-2; D is ambiguous. The germline V gene encodes CDR1 MNHEY and CDR2 SVGEGT. Trimming removed 4 bases from V and 8 bases from J, with 14 bases in between. The CDR3 sequence is 13 residues long. Here the CDR3 reads CASSSDSWAGYTF. CDR3 DNA: TGTGCCAGCAGTTCGGACTCCTGGGCGGGCTACACCTTC.

This rearrangement joins TRBV7-6 to TRBJ1-1; D might be TRBD1 (6 bases). The germline V and J ends were trimmed by 5 bases and 4 bases, with 17 bases remaining between them. The CDR3 spans 15 residues. Germline V gene data show CDR1 as SGHVS and CDR2 as FNYEAQ. This CDR3 is CASSPIPGEGTEAFF. CDR3 sequence (DNA): TGTGCCAGCAGCCCCATCCCAGGGGAGGGCACTGAAGCTTTCTTT.

This clonotype was detected only a few times. The genes are TRBV14 and TRBJ1-1; no firm D call. V was pared by 0 bases and J by 3 bases, with 5 bases between. The CDR3 is 13 residues long. Germline CDR1 and CDR2: SGHDN and FVKESK. The CDR3 DNA sequence: TGTGCCAGCAGCCAAGAAGGAGACACTGAAGCTTTCTTT. This sequence encodes CASSQEGDTEAFF.

This clonotype was detected ten times or more. This chain joins TRBV7-8 and TRBJ2-5; tentatively, D is TRBD2 (6 bases). Trimming took off 5 bases at V and 3 bases at J, with 16 bases between the two ends. Per the germline V gene, CDR1 is SGHVS and CDR2 is FQNEAQ. This CDR3 is built from 15 residues. The CDR3 nucleotides read TGTGCCAGCAGCCCCCTTTTAGCGGTTAAAGAGACCCAGTACTTC. Its translation: CASSPLLAVKETQYF.

The CDR3 DNA reads TGTGCCAGCAGCTTACCCGGTTTCCCCCTCACCAAAAACATTCAGTACTTC. Translating it yields CASSLPGFPLTKNIQYF. V is TRBV7-9 and J is TRBJ2-4; D gene ambiguous. V shed 2 bases and J shed 2 bases, with 16 bases lying between them. CDR3 size: 17 residues. Germline lookup yields CDR1 SEHNR and CDR2 FQNEAQ (reference sequence).

The genes are TRBV7-6 and TRBJ2-7; 7 nucleotides agree with TRBD1. The CDR3 is made up of 13 amino acids. Germline V gene lookup returns CDR1 SGHVS and CDR2 FNYEAQ. Trimming took 8 bases from V and 6 from J; bases not matched to a gene: 10. This chain's CDR3 is CASEGAGIGEQYF. The CDR3, as DNA: TGTGCCAGCGAGGGGGCTGGGATCGGCGAGCAGTACTTC.

This clonotype was counted between two and nine times. V is TRBV4-1 and J is TRBJ2-3; D is possibly TRBD1 (5 bases). The CDR3 is 12 residues long. The germline V and J ends were trimmed by 7 bases and 6 bases, with 11 bases remaining between them. The germline CDR1 and CDR2 sequences are MGHRA and YSYEKL. The CDR3 loop is CASKGAEDTQYF. Here the CDR3 DNA reads TGCGCCAGCAAAGGGGCGGAGGATACGCAGTATTTT.

The chain has TRBV6-1 and TRBJ1-1, with 9 bases fitting TRBD1. Trimming took 7 bases from V and 4 from J; bases not matched to a gene: 4. Germline V gives CDR1 MNHNS, CDR2 SASEGT. This CDR3 comprises 13 residues. The CDR3, as DNA: TGTGCCAGCAAGACAGGGGGAAGCACTGAAGCTTTCTTT. It is translated as CASKTGGSTEAFF.

V and J are TRBV28 and TRBJ2-3, with TRBD2 as a possible D gene (5 bases). Per germline, CDR1 MDHEN and CDR2 SYDVKM. This CDR3 region has 14 residues. V dropped 5 bases and J dropped 0 bases, with 9 bases sitting between them. The CDR3 spells CASSLRASTDTQYF. The CDR3 bases are TGTGCCAGCAGTCTGAGGGCTAGCACAGATACGCAGTATTTT.

This chain links TRBV6-5 with TRBJ1-1; 7 bases match TRBD1. V lost 2 bases and J lost 8; bases outside the gene matches: 11. The CDR3 spans 15 residues. Germline-derived CDR1 and CDR2 are MNHEY and SVGAGI. This CDR3 is CASSYGGETGLEAFF. DNA for the CDR3: TGTGCCAGCAGTTACGGGGGGGAGACAGGGTTAGAAGCTTTCTTT.

This clonotype was counted a few times. J is TRBJ1-1 and V is TRBV27; D might be TRBD1 (5 bases). This CDR3 has 14 amino acids. The germline V gene has CDR1 MNHEY and CDR2 SMNVEV (reference sequence). Trimming removed 3 bases at V and 11 bases at J, with 19 bases between. The CDR3 DNA reads TGTGCCAGCAGTTTGGGATTCGGGGACCCGACGGCTTTCTTT. Translation gives CASSLGFGDPTAFF.

This clonotype was found many times. The chain recombines TRBV7-2 with TRBJ2-5; no reliable D call. From germline, CDR1 is SGHTA and CDR2 FQGNSA. The CDR3 runs 13 residues. V lost 5 bases, J lost 4 bases, and 11 bases lay in between. CDR3 coding DNA: TGTGCCAGCAGCCCGAATCCAGCAGAGACCCAGTACTTC. Protein sequence: CASSPNPAETQYF.

There are a few counts of this clonotype. The chain employs TRBV7-4 and TRBJ2-7; 8 nucleotides match TRBD1. Germline loops: CDR1 SGHVT, CDR2 SQSDAQ. The trim removed 6 bases at V and 2 bases at J, leaving 6 bases unmatched. This CDR3 is 14 amino acids long. Here the CDR3 reads CASRSGTGPYEQYF. For the CDR3, the DNA is TGTGCCAGCAGATCCGGGACAGGACCCTACGAGCAGTACTTC. The entire variable domain, with the rest obtained from reference TRBV7-4 and TRBJ2-7, is as follows: GAGVSQSPRYKVAKRGRDVALRCDSISGHVTLYWYRQTLGQGSEVLTYSQSDAQRDKSGRPSGRFSAERPERSVSTLKIQRTEQGDSAVYLCASRSGTGPYEQYFGPGTRLTVT.

This clonotype has a count of ten or more. The rearrangement links TRBV7-2 to TRBJ2-3, with 7 bases matching TRBD1. The CDR3 has 16 residues. Germline values: CDR1 SGHTA, CDR2 FQGNSA. V was pared by 5 bases and J by 4 bases, with 12 bases of the junction left unmatched. In DNA form, the CDR3 reads TGTGCCAGCAGCCTTGGGACAGTGTATTTATCAGATACGCAGTATTTT. Its protein is CASSLGTVYLSDTQYF.